This T cell receptor (beta chain) was profiled in a study of radiotherapy plus CTLA-4 blockade in lung cancer. This clone has only one observation. The protocol was immunoSEQ multiplex PCR, while the TCRdb copy is restricted to in-frame clones and leaves out a portion. The sample consists of more than 40,000 clones, roughly four fifths of them appearing once. The CDR3 consists of 16 residues. V was trimmed by 2 bases and J by 4 bases, leaving 17 bases between them. In germline, CDR1 is MNHNY, CDR2 SVGAGI (reference sequence). Sample: peripheral blood, taken from a patient treated with radiotherapy plus ipilimumab. The TCR sequence derives from a human donor with non-small cell lung cancer who had stable disease on radiotherapy plus ipilimumab. The genes are TRBV6-6 and TRBJ1-1, with D perhaps TRBD1 (6 bases). CDR3 sequence: CASSYPGGLGATEAFF. The CDR3, as DNA: TGTGCCAGCAGTTACCCGGGGGGGCTAGGGGCCACTGAAGCTTTCTTT.